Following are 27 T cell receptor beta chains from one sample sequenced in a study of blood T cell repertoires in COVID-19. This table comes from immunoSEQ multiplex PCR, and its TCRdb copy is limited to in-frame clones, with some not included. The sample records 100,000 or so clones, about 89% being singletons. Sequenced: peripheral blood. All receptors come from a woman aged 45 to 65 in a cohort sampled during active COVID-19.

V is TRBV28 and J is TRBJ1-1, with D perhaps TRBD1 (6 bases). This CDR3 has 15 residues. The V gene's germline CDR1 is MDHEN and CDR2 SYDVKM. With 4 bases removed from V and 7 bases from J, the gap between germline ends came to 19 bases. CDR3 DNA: TGTGCCAGCAGTTCACCCAGGACAGCCGTAAATGAAGCTTTCTTT. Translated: CASSSPRTAVNEAFF.

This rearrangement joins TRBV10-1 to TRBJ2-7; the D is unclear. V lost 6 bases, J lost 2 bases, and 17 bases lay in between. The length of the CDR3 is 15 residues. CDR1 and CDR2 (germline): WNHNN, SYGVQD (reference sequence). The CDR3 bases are TGCGCCAGCAGGCCGCCTTGGCGGCTTACCTACGAGCAGTACTTC. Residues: CASRPPWRLTYEQYF.

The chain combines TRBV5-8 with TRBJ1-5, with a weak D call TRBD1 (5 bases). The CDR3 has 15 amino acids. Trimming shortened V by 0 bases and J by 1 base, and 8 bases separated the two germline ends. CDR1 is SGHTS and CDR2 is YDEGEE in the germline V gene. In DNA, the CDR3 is TGTGCCAGCAGCTTGGGGGGCAGGAGCAATCAGCCCCAGCATTTT. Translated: CASSLGGRSNQPQHF.

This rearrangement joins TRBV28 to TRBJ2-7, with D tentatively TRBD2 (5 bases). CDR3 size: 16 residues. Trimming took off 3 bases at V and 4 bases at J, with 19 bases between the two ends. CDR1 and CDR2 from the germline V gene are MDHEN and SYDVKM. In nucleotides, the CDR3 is TGTGCCAGCAGTTTTCAAATGAGTCGGGGAGCGTACGAGCAGTACTTC. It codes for CASSFQMSRGAYEQYF.

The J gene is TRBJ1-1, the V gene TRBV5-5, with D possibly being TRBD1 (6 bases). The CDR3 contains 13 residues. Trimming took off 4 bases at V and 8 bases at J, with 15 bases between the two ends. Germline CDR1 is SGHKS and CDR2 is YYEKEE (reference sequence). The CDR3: CASSPPTDREAFF. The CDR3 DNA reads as TGTGCCAGCAGCCCACCTACCGACAGGGAAGCTTTCTTT.

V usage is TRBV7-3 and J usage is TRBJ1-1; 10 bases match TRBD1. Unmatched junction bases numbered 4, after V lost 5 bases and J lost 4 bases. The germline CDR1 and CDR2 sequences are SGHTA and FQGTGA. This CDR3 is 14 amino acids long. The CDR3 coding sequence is TGTGCCAGCAGCACCGGACAGGGGGGCACTGAAGCTTTCTTT. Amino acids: CASSTGQGGTEAFF.

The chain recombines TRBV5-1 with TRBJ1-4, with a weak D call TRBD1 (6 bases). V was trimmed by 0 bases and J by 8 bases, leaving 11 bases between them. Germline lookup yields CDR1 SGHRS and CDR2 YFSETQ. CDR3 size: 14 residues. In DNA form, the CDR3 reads TGCGCCAGCAGCTTGGGGGGGCAGAGAGAAAAACTGTTTTTT. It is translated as CASSLGGQREKLFF.

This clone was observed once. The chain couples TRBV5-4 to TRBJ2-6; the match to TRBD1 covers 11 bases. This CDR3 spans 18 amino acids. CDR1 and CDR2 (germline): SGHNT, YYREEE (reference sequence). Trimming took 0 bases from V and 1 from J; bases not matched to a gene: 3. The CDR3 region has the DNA TGTGCCAGCAGCTTGGGAGGGACAGGGGGGTCTGGGGCCAACGTCCTGACTTTC. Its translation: CASSLGGTGGSGANVLTF. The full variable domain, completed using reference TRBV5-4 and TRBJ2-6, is ETGVTQSPTHLIKTRGQQVTLRCSSQSGHNTVSWYQQALGQGPQFIFQYYREEENGRGNFPPRFSGLQFPNYSSELNVNALELDDSALYLCASSLGGTGGSGANVLTFGAGSRLTVL.

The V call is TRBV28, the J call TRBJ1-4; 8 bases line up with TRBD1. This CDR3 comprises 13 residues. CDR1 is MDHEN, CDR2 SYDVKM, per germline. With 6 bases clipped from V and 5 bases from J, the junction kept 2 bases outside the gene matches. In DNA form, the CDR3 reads TGTGCCAGCAGCAGGGGGCGAAATGAAAAACTGTTTTTT. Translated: CASSRGRNEKLFF. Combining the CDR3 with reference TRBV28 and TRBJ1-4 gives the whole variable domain DVKVTQSSRYLVKRTGEKVFLECVQDMDHENMFWYRQDPGLGLRLIYFSYDVKMKEKGDIPEGYSVSREKKERFSLILESASTNQTSMYLCASSRGRNEKLFFGSGTQLSVL.

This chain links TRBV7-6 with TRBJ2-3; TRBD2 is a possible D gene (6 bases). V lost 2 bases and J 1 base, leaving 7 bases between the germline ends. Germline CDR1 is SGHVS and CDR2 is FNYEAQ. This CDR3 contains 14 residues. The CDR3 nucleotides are TGTGCCAGCAGCTTATGGGGGGGCACAGATACGCAGTATTTT. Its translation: CASSLWGGTDTQYF.

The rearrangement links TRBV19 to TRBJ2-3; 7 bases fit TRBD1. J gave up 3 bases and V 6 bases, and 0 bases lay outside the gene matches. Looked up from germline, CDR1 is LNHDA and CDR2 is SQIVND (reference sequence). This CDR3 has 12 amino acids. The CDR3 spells CASRGQTDTQYF. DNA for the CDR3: TGTGCCAGTAGGGGACAGACAGATACGCAGTATTTT. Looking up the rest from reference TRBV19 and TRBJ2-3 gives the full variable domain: DGGITQSPKYLFRKEGQNVTLSCEQNLNHDAMYWYRQDPGQGLRLIYYSQIVNDFQKGDIAEGYSVSREKKESFPLTVTSAQKNPTAFYLCASRGQTDTQYFGPGTRLTVL.

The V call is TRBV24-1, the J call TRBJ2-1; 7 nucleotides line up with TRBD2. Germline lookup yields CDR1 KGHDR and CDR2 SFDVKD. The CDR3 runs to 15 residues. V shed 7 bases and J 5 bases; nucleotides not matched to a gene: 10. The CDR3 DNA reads TGTGCCACCAGGATGGGGGGGGGAGGTAACAATGAGCAGTTCTTC. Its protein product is CATRMGGGGNNEQFF.

The CDR3 DNA reads TGTGCCAGCAGTTTCTCCCTACTAGCGGGAGTGACAGATACGCAGTATTTT. Amino acids: CASSFSLLAGVTDTQYF. The V gene is TRBV28, the J gene TRBJ2-3, with 11 bases matching TRBD2. V trimming: 3 bases; J trimming: 3 bases; junction bases outside the gene matches: 8. Germline CDR1 is MDHEN and CDR2 is SYDVKM. The CDR3 spans 17 residues.

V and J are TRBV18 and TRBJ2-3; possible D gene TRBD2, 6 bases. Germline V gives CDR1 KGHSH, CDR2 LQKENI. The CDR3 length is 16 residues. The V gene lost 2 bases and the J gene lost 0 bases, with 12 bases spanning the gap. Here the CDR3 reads CASSPTLALSTDTQYF. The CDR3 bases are TGTGCCAGCTCACCAACCCTAGCGCTTAGCACAGATACGCAGTATTTT.

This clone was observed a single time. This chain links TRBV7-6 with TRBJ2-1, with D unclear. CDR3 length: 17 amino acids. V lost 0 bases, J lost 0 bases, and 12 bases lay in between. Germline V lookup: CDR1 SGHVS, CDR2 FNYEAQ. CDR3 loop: CASSLATYPSSYNEQFF. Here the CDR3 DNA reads TGTGCCAGCAGCTTAGCGACCTACCCTAGCTCCTACAATGAGCAGTTCTTC.

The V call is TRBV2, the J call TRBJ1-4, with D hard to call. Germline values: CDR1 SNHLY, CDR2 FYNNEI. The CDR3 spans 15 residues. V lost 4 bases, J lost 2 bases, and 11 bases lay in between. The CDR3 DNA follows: TGTGCCAGCAGTGTCACACCCGGGACTAATGAAAAACTGTTTTTT. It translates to CASSVTPGTNEKLFF.

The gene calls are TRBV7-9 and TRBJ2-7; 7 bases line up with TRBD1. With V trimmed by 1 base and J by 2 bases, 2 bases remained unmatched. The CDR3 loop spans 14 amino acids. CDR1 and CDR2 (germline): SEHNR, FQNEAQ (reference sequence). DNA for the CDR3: TGTGCCAGCAGCTTAGAAGGGGGCACCTACGAGCAGTACTTC. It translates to CASSLEGGTYEQYF.

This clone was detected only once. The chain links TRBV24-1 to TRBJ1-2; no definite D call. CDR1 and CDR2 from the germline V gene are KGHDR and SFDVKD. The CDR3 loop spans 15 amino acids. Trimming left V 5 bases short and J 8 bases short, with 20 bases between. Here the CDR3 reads CATSVDFKPDAGYTF. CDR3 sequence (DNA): TGTGCCACCAGTGTTGACTTCAAGCCCGATGCGGGCTACACCTTC.

The CDR3 region is CASSPVGGQRSGNTIYF. As DNA, the CDR3 is TGTGCCAGCTCACCGGTTGGAGGACAGCGCTCTGGAAACACCATATATTTT. The genes are TRBV18 and TRBJ1-3; D might be TRBD1 (6 bases). Germline V gene lookup returns CDR1 KGHSH and CDR2 LQKENI. The CDR3 totals 17 residues. V was pared by 3 bases and J by 0 bases, with 15 bases between.

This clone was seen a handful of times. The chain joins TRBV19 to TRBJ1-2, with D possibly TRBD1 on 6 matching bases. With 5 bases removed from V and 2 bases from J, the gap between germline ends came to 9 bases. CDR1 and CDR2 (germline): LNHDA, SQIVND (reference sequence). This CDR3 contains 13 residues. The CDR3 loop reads CASSPTGNYGYTF. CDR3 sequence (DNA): TGTGCCAGTAGTCCAACAGGGAACTATGGCTACACCTTC.

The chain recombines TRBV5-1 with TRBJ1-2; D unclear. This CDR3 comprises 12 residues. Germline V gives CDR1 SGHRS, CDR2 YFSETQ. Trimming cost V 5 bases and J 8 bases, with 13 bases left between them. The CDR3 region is CASRAPTMGYTF. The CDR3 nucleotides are TGCGCCAGCAGGGCACCCACTATGGGCTACACCTTC.

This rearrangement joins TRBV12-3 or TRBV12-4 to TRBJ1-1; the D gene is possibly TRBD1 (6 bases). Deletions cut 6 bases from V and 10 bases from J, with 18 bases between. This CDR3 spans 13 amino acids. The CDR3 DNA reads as TGTGCCAGCAGCCCTGCGACGGCAGGGGTAGCTTTCTTT. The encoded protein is CASSPATAGVAFF.

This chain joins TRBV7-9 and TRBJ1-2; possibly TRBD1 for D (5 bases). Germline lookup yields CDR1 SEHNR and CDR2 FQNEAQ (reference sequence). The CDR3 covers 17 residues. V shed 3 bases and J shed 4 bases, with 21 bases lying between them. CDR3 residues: CASSLGRRDGPSYGYTF. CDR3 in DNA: TGTGCCAGCAGCTTGGGCCGGAGGGACGGACCCAGCTATGGCTACACCTTC.

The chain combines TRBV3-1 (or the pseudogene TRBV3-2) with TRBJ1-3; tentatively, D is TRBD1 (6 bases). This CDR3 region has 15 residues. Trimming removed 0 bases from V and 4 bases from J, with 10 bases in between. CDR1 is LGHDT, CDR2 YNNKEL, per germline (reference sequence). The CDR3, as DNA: TGTGCCAGCAGCCAAGATGGAACAGGGGGAAACACCATATATTTT. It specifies CASSQDGTGGNTIYF.

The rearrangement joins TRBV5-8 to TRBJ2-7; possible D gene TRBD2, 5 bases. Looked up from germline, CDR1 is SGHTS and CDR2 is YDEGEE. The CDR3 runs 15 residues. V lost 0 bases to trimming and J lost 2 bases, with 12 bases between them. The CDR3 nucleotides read TGTGCCAGCAGCTTGGAGGATCGGGGTACCTACGAGCAGTACTTC. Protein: CASSLEDRGTYEQYF.

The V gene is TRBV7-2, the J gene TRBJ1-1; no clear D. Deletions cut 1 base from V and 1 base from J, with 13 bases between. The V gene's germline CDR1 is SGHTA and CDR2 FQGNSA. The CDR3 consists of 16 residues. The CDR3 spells CASSLVWQIGNTEAFF. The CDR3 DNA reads TGTGCCAGCAGCTTAGTCTGGCAGATTGGGAACACTGAAGCTTTCTTT.

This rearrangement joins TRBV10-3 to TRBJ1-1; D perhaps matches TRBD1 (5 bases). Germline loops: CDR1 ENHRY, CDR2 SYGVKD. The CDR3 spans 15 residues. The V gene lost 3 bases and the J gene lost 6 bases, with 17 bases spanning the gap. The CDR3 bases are TGTGCCATCAGTGATTTGGCAGCCCAGGGCTCTGAAGCTTTCTTT. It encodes CAISDLAAQGSEAFF.